One sample yielded the 16 T cell receptor beta chains listed below, sequenced in a study of shared clonotypes between healthy human individuals. TCRdb's table, derived via immunoSEQ multiplex PCR, lists solely in-frame clones and lacks some. This sample carries approximately 500,000 clones, 81% of them seen once, and the ten largest clones take approximately 11%. The specimen sequenced was PBMCs. Receptors originate from a middle-aged woman in good health. Some clones in this sample may be carry-over from other donors' samples.

This rearrangement joins TRBV19 to TRBJ1-5; D ambiguous. V shed 1 base and J shed 0 bases, with 10 bases lying between them. The CDR3 has 16 amino acids. Germline V gene sequence: CDR1 LNHDA, CDR2 SQIVND (reference sequence). In DNA form, the CDR3 reads TGTGCCAGTAGTATAGTTTCTCAATATAGCAATCAGCCCCAGCATTTT. Translating gives CASSIVSQYSNQPQHF.

This clone was found many times. This chain joins TRBV18 and TRBJ2-2; TRBD1 might be the D (6 bases). Germline lookup yields CDR1 KGHSH and CDR2 LQKENI. This CDR3 spans 15 amino acids. V gave up 3 bases and J gave up 6 bases, with 14 bases separating them. CDR3 sequence (DNA): TGTGCCAGCTCACCTTTTTCAGGGGATGCCGGGGAGCTGTTTTTT. Residues: CASSPFSGDAGELFF.

There are a few counts of this clone. This chain uses TRBV21-1 with TRBJ2-7; the table gives TRBD2 as D, unverified against the DNA. TRBV21-1 is a listed pseudogene. The CDR3 covers 15 residues. CDR3: CAQGLAGEVTYEQYF. DNA of the CDR3: TGTGCCCAGGGACTAGCGGGAGAGGTTACCTACGAGCAGTACTTC.

The chain employs TRBV5-1 and TRBJ2-1; 11 positions agree with TRBD1. Germline-derived CDR1 and CDR2 are SGHRS and YFSETQ. The CDR3 consists of 15 residues. The V and J ends lost 0 bases and 8 bases, in that order; junction bases with no gene match: 4. This CDR3 reads CASSLAGQGAYEQFF. The CDR3 nucleotides read TGCGCCAGCAGCTTGGCCGGACAGGGGGCCTATGAGCAGTTCTTC.

The chain carries TRBV25-1 and TRBJ2-3, with D possibly matching TRBD1 (7 bases). This CDR3 has 14 amino acids. Germline CDR1 MGHDK, CDR2 SYGVNS. Trimming shortened V by 9 bases and J by 2 bases, and 15 bases separated the two germline ends. CDR3 bases: TGTGCCAGAAGCAGGGGGGCAGCCACAGATACGCAGTATTTT. It is translated as CARSRGAATDTQYF.

In this sample, this clone turned up a few times. J is TRBJ2-7 and V is TRBV2, with D unresolved. Germline assignment: CDR1 SNHLY and CDR2 FYNNEI. The CDR3 runs to 13 residues. V lost 6 bases, J lost 2 bases, and 11 bases lay in between. The DNA of the CDR3 is TGTGCCAGCAGGGCCCCGGAACCCTACGAGCAGTACTTC. Translated: CASRAPEPYEQYF.

The chain couples TRBV28 to TRBJ2-7, with D perhaps matching TRBD1 (8 bases). There are 13 residues in the CDR3. Trimming cost V 5 bases and J 9 bases, with 17 bases left between them. Germline V gene data show CDR1 as MDHEN and CDR2 as SYDVKM. The CDR3 reads CASSPTDREGQYF. Written as DNA, the CDR3 is TGTGCCAGCAGTCCCACGGACAGGGAGGGGCAGTACTTC.

This clone has just a few counts. The chain carries TRBV5-1 and TRBJ1-1; D unresolved. The CDR3 consists of 14 residues. V shed 4 bases and J shed 3 bases, with 13 bases lying between them. In germline, CDR1 is SGHRS, CDR2 YFSETQ. The CDR3 loop reads CASSLDGGHTEAFF. In DNA form, the CDR3 reads TGCGCCAGCAGCCTGGACGGTGGTCACACTGAAGCTTTCTTT.

This rearrangement joins TRBV6-1 to TRBJ2-7, with D possibly matching TRBD1 (6 bases). Looked up from germline, CDR1 is MNHNS and CDR2 is SASEGT. The CDR3 has 14 residues. V lost 4 bases and J 4 bases, leaving 14 bases between the germline ends. CDR3 sequence: CASSVYGQTYEQYF. In DNA form, the CDR3 reads TGTGCCAGCAGTGTATATGGACAGACTTACGAGCAGTACTTC.

The chain links TRBV6-1 to TRBJ2-1, with TRBD2 as a possible D gene (6 bases). CDR3 length equals 15 residues. CDR1 and CDR2 from the germline V gene are MNHNS and SASEGT. V was pared by 2 bases and J by 6 bases, with 14 bases between. CDR3 loop: CASSERRDYLNEQFF. The CDR3 DNA reads TGTGCCAGCAGTGAACGGCGGGATTACCTCAATGAGCAGTTCTTC.

The chain recombines TRBV28 with TRBJ2-1; 10 bases align to TRBD2. Germline V gene sequence: CDR1 MDHEN, CDR2 SYDVKM. V lost 6 bases and J lost 0; bases outside the gene matches: 5. This CDR3 contains 16 residues. CDR3: CASRTGLASSYNEQFF. The CDR3, as DNA: TGTGCCAGCAGGACGGGACTAGCGAGCTCCTACAATGAGCAGTTCTTC.

This chain joins TRBV27 and TRBJ2-1, with 8 bases lining up with TRBD2. The CDR3 loop spans 15 amino acids. V trimming: 6 bases; J trimming: 4 bases; junction bases outside the gene matches: 8. The germline V gene encodes CDR1 MNHEY and CDR2 SMNVEV (reference sequence). The CDR3 DNA is TGTGCCAGCAGCCCAGTGGGACTAGATTACAATGAGCAGTTCTTC. Its protein product is CASSPVGLDYNEQFF.

V is TRBV7-8 and J is TRBJ2-7; 11 positions match TRBD1. V was clipped by 2 bases and J by 5 bases; unmatched bases: 8. Germline V CDR1 and CDR2: SGHVS, FQNEAQ. The CDR3 covers 16 residues. CDR3 sequence reads: CASSLSWTGGLNEQYF. The CDR3, as DNA: TGTGCCAGCAGCTTATCCTGGACAGGGGGCCTTAACGAGCAGTACTTC.

The chain combines TRBV7-9 with TRBJ2-5; possibly TRBD1 for D (6 bases). Between the trimmed V and J ends, which lost 1 base and 2 bases, there was a span of 8 bases. The CDR3 runs to 14 residues. Germline CDR1 reads SEHNR; CDR2 reads FQNEAQ (reference sequence). The CDR3 DNA reads as TGTGCCAGCAGCTTAGGGGACATGCAAGAGACCCAGTACTTC. It translates to CASSLGDMQETQYF.

Turning to this clone: This is likely an artifact of a read error, given a far larger clone one base away. The chain uses TRBV2 and TRBJ1-4; D gene ambiguous. V dropped 5 bases and J dropped 5 bases, with 3 bases sitting between them. CDR1 and CDR2 from the germline V gene are SNHLY and FYNNEI. The CDR3 has 11 amino acids. The CDR3 region is CASSNNEKLFF. As DNA, the CDR3 is TGTGCCAGCAGTAACAATGAAAAACTGTTTTTT.

This clone occurred many times. This specimen includes other DNA sequences encoding the same CDR3. The chain recombines TRBV18 with TRBJ2-7, with 10 bases identical to TRBD2. This CDR3 contains 17 residues. V was clipped by 1 base and J by 5 bases; unmatched bases: 11. Germline loops: CDR1 KGHSH, CDR2 LQKENI. CDR3 region: CASSPLPAGGPGDEQYF. As DNA, the CDR3 is TGTGCCAGCTCACCACTCCCAGCGGGAGGGCCGGGGGACGAGCAGTACTTC.